This T cell receptor (beta chain) was profiled in a study of a mutant IDH1 vaccine in newly diagnosed glioma. Background on the study: Vaccination started 4-6 weeks after radiotherapy alone, or with temozolomide cycles. Every participant had undergone radiotherapy, temozolomide, or both before, and most underwent both.

In the case of this clone: Its antigen is still unknown.

The method was immunoSEQ multiplex PCR; TCRdb's version includes in-frame clones alone and lacks a portion of them. Found here are about 55,000 clones, 80% of them singletons; the top ten hold more than 5.5%. Germline CDR1 is ENHRY and CDR2 is SYGVKD. The CDR3 length is 15 residues. The trim removed 6 bases at V and 4 bases at J, leaving 9 bases unmatched. The sample's time point: week 23, last vaccination. With topical imiquimod, each dose of the vaccine consisted of 300 ug of mutant IDH1 20-mer peptide. The TCR was taken from a man aged 35 to 55 with glioma. Sequenced here: PBMCs, sampled from a glioma patient whose treatment included an IDH1 peptide vaccine. The gene calls are TRBV10-3 and TRBJ1-3, with 7 bases lining up with TRBD1. As DNA, the CDR3 is TGTGCCATCAGCAAGGGGGCGGCGTCGGGAAACACCATATATTTT. It codes for CAISKGAASGNTIYF.